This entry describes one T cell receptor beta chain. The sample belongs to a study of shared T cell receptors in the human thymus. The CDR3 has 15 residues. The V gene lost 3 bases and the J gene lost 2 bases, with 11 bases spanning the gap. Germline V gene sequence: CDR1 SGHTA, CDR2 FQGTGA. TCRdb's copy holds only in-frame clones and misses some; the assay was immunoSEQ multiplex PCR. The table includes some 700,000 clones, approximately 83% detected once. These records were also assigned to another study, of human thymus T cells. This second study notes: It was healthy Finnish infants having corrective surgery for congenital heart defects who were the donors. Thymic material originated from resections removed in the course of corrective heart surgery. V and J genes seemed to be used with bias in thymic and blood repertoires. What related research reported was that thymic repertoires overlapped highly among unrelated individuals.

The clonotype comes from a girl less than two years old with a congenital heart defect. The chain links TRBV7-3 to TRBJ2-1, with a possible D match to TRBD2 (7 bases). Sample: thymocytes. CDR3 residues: CASSFVGGPYNEQFF. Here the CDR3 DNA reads TGTGCCAGCAGCTTCGTCGGGGGGCCCTACAATGAGCAGTTCTTC.